A single sample gave rise to the 10 T cell receptor beta chains below, sequenced in a study of beta chain features in type 1 diabetes. The sequenced template was cDNA made from the entire isolated RNA. Sequenced by immunoSEQ multiplex PCR; TCRdb stores in-frame clones only, minus some. Of about 340,000 clones listed, 9.3% are singletons. Their recognized antigens are unknown. The study, taken as a whole, reports: A moderate, significant TCRB CDR3 shortening appeared in type 1 diabetes across four CD4+ subsets.

Sequenced sample: central memory CD4+ T cells from blood. Source of these receptors: a man younger than 45 with type 1 diabetes.

The V gene is TRBV11-2, the J gene TRBJ2-2; 9 bases are a match to TRBD1. V shed 5 bases, J shed 0 bases, and the junction held 7 bases outside the gene matches. The CDR3 is 17 residues long. CDR1 is SGHAT and CDR2 is FQNNGV in the germline V gene. CDR3 sequence reads: CASSPLNRGPNTGELFF. The CDR3 DNA is TGTGCCAGCAGCCCGCTGAACAGGGGGCCGAACACCGGGGAGCTGTTTTTT. The full variable domain, with the rest looked up from reference TRBV11-2 and TRBJ2-2, is EAGVAQSPRYKIIEKRQSVAFWCNPISGHATLYWYQQILGQGPKLLIQFQNNGVVDDSQLPKDRFSAERLKGVDSTLKIQPAKLEDSAVYLCASSPLNRGPNTGELFFGEGSRLTVL.

The CDR3 reads CAWSLIYNTIYF. The CDR3 DNA reads as TGTGCCTGGAGTCTTATCTACAACACCATATATTTT. This chain connects TRBV30 to TRBJ1-3; D is unresolved. This CDR3 spans 12 amino acids. Germline CDR1 is GTSNPN and CDR2 is SVGIG (reference sequence). V was clipped by 2 bases and J by 7 bases, with 9 bases between them. The variable domain in full, completed from reference TRBV30 and TRBJ1-3, reads SQTIHQWPATLVQPVGSPLSLECTVEGTSNPNLYWYRQAAGRGLQLLFYSVGIGQISSEVPQNLSASRPQDRQFILSSKKLLLSDSGFYLCAWSLIYNTIYFGEGSWLTVV.

The rearrangement joins TRBV10-3 to TRBJ2-4; 10 bases line up with TRBD1. The CDR3 runs 17 residues. The ends lost 6 bases at V and 2 bases at J; junction bases unmatched: 10. The V gene's germline CDR1 is ENHRY and CDR2 SYGVKD. The CDR3 region is CAIRPGQGNFTKNIQYF. The CDR3 DNA is TGTGCCATCAGACCGGGACAGGGGAATTTTACCAAAAACATTCAGTACTTC.

CDR3 DNA sequence: TGCGCCAGCAGCTCCCTACAGGGGGCAGAGACCCAGTACTTC. As protein: CASSSLQGAETQYF. The rearrangement uses TRBV5-1 and TRBJ2-5, with TRBD1 matching over 9 bases. V shed 3 bases, J shed 4 bases, and the junction held 4 bases outside the gene matches. Germline V gene data show CDR1 as SGHRS and CDR2 as YFSETQ. This CDR3 comprises 14 residues.

The gene calls are TRBV19 and TRBJ2-3; D remains ambiguous. Per the germline V gene, CDR1 is LNHDA and CDR2 is SQIVND (reference sequence). This CDR3 is built from 15 residues. V was pared by 7 bases and J by 0 bases, with 14 bases between. As DNA, the CDR3 is TGTGCCAGTAAGGATAGCTTTACTAGCACAGATACGCAGTATTTT. This encodes CASKDSFTSTDTQYF.

This clone was picked up a small number of times. The chain uses TRBV30 and TRBJ2-7; the match to TRBD1 covers 11 bases. The junction had 8 bases not matched to a gene; V was cut back by 4 bases and J by 6 bases. Germline values: CDR1 GTSNPN, CDR2 SVGIG (reference sequence). This CDR3 has 14 residues. The CDR3 nucleotides read TGTGCCTGGACTCGAGGACAGGGGGCTTTCGAGCAGTACTTC. It translates to CAWTRGQGAFEQYF.

The chain combines TRBV5-1 with TRBJ2-2, with D possibly being TRBD1 (6 bases). CDR1 is SGHRS and CDR2 is YFSETQ in the germline V gene. The CDR3 spans 16 residues. V was pared by 0 bases and J by 6 bases, with 15 bases between. This chain's CDR3 is CASSLAADSRSGELFF. The DNA of the CDR3 is TGCGCCAGCAGCTTGGCCGCGGACAGCAGGTCCGGGGAGCTGTTTTTT.

The chain has TRBV28 and TRBJ1-5, with D maybe TRBD1 (5 bases). V lost 2 bases and J lost 6, with 20 bases in between. In germline, CDR1 is MDHEN, CDR2 SYDVKM. This CDR3 is built from 17 residues. CDR3 bases: TGTGCCAGCAGTTTACCCCCGGGTCAGGGTGTGGGTCAGCCCCAGCATTTT. It codes for CASSLPPGQGVGQPQHF.

This clone showed up just a few times. The V and J genes are TRBV6-5 and TRBJ2-7, with D perhaps given as TRBD1 or TRBD2 (5 bases each). Germline CDR1 MNHEY, CDR2 SVGAGI. This CDR3 contains 14 residues. V dropped 6 bases and J dropped 4 bases, with 16 bases sitting between them. The CDR3 loop reads CASRGVSPGYEQYF. In DNA form, the CDR3 reads TGTGCCAGCAGGGGGGTGTCGCCAGGTTACGAGCAGTACTTC.

In its sample, this clone was seen many times. The chain uses TRBV4-2 and TRBJ1-1; D is unclear. There are 13 residues in the CDR3. The germline V gene encodes CDR1 LGHNA and CDR2 YNFKEQ. Trimming pared 4 bases from V and 1 base from J, leaving 7 bases between. CDR3: CASSPLTNTEAFF. DNA of the CDR3: TGTGCCAGCAGCCCATTAACGAACACTGAAGCTTTCTTT.